One and the same sample provided the 9 T cell receptor beta chains below, sequenced in a study of blood T cells in healthy people across ages. Alongside a J-beta primer mix, a sample-barcoded 5' primer served in a second PCR lasting 7 to 11 cycles. MiXCR, applied by TCRdb to the 5' RACE reads, yields one record per CDR3 protein. Of approximately 880,000 distinct CDR3 sequences in the sample, around 49% were seen once. The sequenced sample was blood. The receptors stem from a man in his thirties or forties in good health.

This clonotype was detected a few times. The gene calls are TRBV6-2 or TRBV6-3 and TRBJ2-1, with D maybe TRBD2 (6 bases). Germline lookup yields CDR1 MNHEY and CDR2 SVGEGT. V shed 6 bases and J shed 12 bases, with 21 bases lying between them. The CDR3 runs to 14 residues. The CDR3 here is CASRTTGTGTWQFF. The CDR3 DNA sequence: TGTGCCAGCAGAACCACCGGGACTGGCACGTGGCAGTTCTTC.

The gene calls are TRBV5-1 and TRBJ2-7; 8 positions match TRBD1. Germline V gene data show CDR1 as SGHRS and CDR2 as YFSETQ. The V and J ends lost 0 bases and 3 bases, in that order; junction bases with no gene match: 5. CDR3 size: 15 residues. The CDR3 bases are TGCGCCAGCAGCTTGGCCATGGACAGGGTCTACGAGCAGTACTTC. Translating gives CASSLAMDRVYEQYF.

The gene calls are TRBV7-9 and TRBJ1-1; the D is unclear. CDR3 length equals 13 residues. Between the trimmed V and J ends, which lost 6 bases and 0 bases, there was a span of 8 bases. CDR1 and CDR2 from the germline V gene are SEHNR and FQNEAQ (reference sequence). The chain's CDR3 is CASSPAMNTEAFF. DNA of the CDR3: TGTGCCAGCAGTCCAGCCATGAACACTGAAGCTTTCTTT.

V and J are TRBV6-2 or TRBV6-3 and TRBJ1-1; TRBD1 matches at 7 bases. Germline V lookup: CDR1 MNHEY, CDR2 SVGEGT. The CDR3 length is 14 residues. J was trimmed by 2 bases and V by 7 bases; bases with no gene match: 7. CDR3 sequence: CASILTGSNTEAFF. The CDR3 DNA reads as TGTGCCAGCATCCTGACAGGGTCAAACACTGAAGCTTTCTTT.

This clonotype has just one count. The chain combines TRBV7-2 with TRBJ2-7, with D unresolved. The germline V gene encodes CDR1 SGHTA and CDR2 FQGNSA. V lost 7 bases and J lost 2, with 18 bases in between. The length of the CDR3 is 15 residues. Written as DNA, the CDR3 is TGTGCCAGCACCATAGCATCTAATGGGGCCTACGAGCAGTACTTC. It codes for CASTIASNGAYEQYF.

A few counts support this clonotype. Relative to the germline gene, one junction end is altered; a read error may explain this. The chain recombines TRBV3-1 with TRBJ2-7, with D uncertain. Germline V gene sequence: CDR1 LGHDT, CDR2 YNNKEL (reference sequence). This CDR3 has 14 amino acids. The CDR3 reads CASSRRHVSYEQYF. The CDR3 DNA follows: TGTGCCAGTAGCCGGCGACACGTCTCCTACGAGCAGTACTTC.

About this clonotype itself: Germline is not matched at one junction end, which may reflect a read error. V usage is TRBV7-2 and J usage is TRBJ2-2; D remains unclear. CDR3 length: 14 amino acids. Looked up from germline, CDR1 is SGHTA and CDR2 is FQGNSA. In DNA, the CDR3 is TGCGCCAGCAGCTTGGTTGGGAACACCGGGGAGCTGTTTTTT. Amino acid sequence: CASSLVGNTGELFF.

The chain employs TRBV7-2 and TRBJ1-5; D might be TRBD1 (6 bases). V lost 5 bases and J lost 7, with 12 bases in between. This CDR3 has 13 amino acids. Germline V lookup: CDR1 SGHTA, CDR2 FQGNSA. The CDR3 DNA sequence: TGTGCCAGCAGCCAGGGGTTTGAGCAGCCCCAGCATTTT. As protein: CASSQGFEQPQHF.

J is TRBJ2-1 and V is TRBV29-1; D possibly corresponds to TRBD2 (6 bases). Germline V gene sequence: CDR1 SQVTM, CDR2 ANQGSEA. The CDR3 is 13 amino acids. The CDR3 nucleotides read TGCGCCGGATCGGGCGGGACGACCAATGAGCAGTTCTTC. This encodes CAGSGGTTNEQFF.